This T cell receptor (beta chain) came from a study of technical replicates of blood from a few donors. CDR3 size: 14 residues. Looked up from germline, CDR1 is ENHRY and CDR2 is SYGVKD. V was clipped by 3 bases and J by 0 bases, with 8 bases between them. Profiling relied on immunoSEQ multiplex PCR, and the TCRdb table lists in-frame clones only, not all of them. The repertoire holds about 85,000 clones, with around 94% as singletons. The clonotype originates from a human donor in good health. The sample taken for sequencing was T cells isolated from PBMCs. The gene calls are TRBV10-3 and TRBJ1-1, with D uncertain. This CDR3 reads CAISDSGMNTEAFF. The CDR3 DNA reads as TGTGCCATCAGTGATTCGGGAATGAACACTGAAGCTTTCTTT.